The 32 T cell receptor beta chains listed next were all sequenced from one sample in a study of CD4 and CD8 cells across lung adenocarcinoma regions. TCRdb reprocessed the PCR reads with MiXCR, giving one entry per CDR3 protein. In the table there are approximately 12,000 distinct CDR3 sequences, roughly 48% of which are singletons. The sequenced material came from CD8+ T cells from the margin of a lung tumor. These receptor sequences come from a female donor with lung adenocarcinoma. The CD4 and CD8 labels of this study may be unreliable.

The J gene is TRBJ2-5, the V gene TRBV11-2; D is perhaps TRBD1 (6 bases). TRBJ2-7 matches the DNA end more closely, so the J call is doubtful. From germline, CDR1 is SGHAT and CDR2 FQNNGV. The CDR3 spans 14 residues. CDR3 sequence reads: CASSLIQGSYEQYF. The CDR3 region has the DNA TGTGCCAGCAGCTTAATTCAGGGGAGCTACGAGCAGTACTTC.

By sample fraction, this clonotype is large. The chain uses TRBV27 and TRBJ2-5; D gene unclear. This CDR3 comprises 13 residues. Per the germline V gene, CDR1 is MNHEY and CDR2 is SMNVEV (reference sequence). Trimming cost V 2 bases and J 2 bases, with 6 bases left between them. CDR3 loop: CASSLGLQETQYF. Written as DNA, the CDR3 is TGTGCCAGCAGTTTAGGTCTGCAAGAGACCCAGTACTTC.

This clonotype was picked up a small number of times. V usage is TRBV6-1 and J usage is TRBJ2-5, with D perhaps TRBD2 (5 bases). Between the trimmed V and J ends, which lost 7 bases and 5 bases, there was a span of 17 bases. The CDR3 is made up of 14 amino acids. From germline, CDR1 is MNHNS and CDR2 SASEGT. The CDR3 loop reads CASTEGPSTETQYF. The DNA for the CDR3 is TGTGCCAGCACCGAGGGCCCCTCGACTGAGACCCAGTACTTC.

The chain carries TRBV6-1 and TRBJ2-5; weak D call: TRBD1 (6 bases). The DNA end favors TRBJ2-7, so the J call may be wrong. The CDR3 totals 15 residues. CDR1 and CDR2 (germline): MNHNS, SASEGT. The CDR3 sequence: CASSEYLTLGGEQYF. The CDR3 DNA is TGTGCCAGCAGTGAATATTTGACTTTAGGGGGCGAGCAGTACTTC.

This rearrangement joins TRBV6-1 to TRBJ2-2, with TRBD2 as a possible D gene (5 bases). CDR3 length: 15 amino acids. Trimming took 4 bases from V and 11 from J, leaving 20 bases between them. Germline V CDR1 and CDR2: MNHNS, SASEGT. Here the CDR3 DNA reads TGTGCCAGCAGTGTAGGTAGCGCGGAAAACGATGAGCTGTTTTTT. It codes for CASSVGSAENDELFF.

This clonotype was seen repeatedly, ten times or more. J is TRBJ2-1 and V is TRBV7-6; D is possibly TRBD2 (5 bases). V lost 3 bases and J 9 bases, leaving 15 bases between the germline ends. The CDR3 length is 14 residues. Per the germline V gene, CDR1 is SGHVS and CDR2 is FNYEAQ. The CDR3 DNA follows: TGTGCCAGCAGCTTCGGCATGGTACGGGGTGAGCAGTTCTTC. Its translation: CASSFGMVRGEQFF.

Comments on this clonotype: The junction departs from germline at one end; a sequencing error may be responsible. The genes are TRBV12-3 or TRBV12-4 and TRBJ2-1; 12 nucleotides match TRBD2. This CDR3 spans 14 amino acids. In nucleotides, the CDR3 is TGTGCCAGCAGTTTAGTCCCTAGCGGGAGGGAAACCACCTTC. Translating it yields CASSLVPSGRETTF.

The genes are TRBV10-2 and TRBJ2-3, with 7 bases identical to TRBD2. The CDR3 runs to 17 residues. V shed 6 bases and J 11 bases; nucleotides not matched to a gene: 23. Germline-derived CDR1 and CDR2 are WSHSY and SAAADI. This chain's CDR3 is CASSPLGGGGGKNMQYF. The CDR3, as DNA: TGCGCCAGCAGCCCGCTTGGGGGGGGGGGTGGCAAAAATATGCAGTATTTT.

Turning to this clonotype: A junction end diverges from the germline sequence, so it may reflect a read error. CDR3 bases: TGTGCCATCAGTTTATACACTGTGAGCACAGATACGCAGTATTTT. Residues: CAISLYTVSTDTQYF. The V and J genes are TRBV27 and TRBJ2-2, with D uncertain. The J call may be incorrect, as the DNA end agrees better with TRBJ2-3. The germline V gene has CDR1 MNHEY and CDR2 SMNVEV (reference sequence). The CDR3 runs 15 residues.

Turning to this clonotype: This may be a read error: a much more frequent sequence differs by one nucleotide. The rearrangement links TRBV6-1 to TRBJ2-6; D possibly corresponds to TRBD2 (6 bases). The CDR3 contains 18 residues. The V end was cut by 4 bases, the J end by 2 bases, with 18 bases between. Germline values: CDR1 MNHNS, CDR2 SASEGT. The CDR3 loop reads CASSVVGGSTAGANVLTF. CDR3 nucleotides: TGTGCCAGCAGTGTAGTTGGGGGGTCCACCGCTGGGGCCAACGTCCTGACTTTC.

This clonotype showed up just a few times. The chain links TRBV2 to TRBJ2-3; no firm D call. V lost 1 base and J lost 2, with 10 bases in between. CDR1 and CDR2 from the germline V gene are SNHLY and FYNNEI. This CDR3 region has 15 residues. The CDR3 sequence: CASSEGVGYTDTQYF. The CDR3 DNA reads TGTGCCAGCAGTGAAGGGGTAGGCTACACAGATACGCAGTATTTT.

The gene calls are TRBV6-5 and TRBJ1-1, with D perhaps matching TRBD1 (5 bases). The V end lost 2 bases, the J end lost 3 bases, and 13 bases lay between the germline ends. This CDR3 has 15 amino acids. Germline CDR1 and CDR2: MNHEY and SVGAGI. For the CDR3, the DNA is TGTGCCAGCAGTTACACGACGGGGGGGGACACTGAAGCTTTCTTT. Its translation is CASSYTTGGDTEAFF.

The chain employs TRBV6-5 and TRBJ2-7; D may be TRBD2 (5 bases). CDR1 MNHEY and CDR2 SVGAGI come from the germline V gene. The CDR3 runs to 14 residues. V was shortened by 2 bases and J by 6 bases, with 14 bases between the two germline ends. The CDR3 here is CASSYGGLTLEQYF. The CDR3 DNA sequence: TGTGCCAGCAGTTACGGCGGACTTACCCTCGAGCAGTACTTC.

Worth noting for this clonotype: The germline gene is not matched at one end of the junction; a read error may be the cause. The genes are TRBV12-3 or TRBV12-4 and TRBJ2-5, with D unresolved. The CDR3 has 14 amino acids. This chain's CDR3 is CASRNPTVQETQSF. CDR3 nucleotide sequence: TGTGCCAGCAGAAACCCCACAGTGCAAGAGACCCAGTCTTTC.

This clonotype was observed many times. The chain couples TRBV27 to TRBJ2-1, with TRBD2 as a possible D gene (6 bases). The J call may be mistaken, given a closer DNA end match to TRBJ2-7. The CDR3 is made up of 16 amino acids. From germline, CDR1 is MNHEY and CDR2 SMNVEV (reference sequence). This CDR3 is CASSPKPLGGAAEQYF. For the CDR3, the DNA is TGTGCCAGCAGTCCAAAGCCCCTTGGAGGGGCAGCCGAGCAGTACTTC.

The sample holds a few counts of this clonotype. Here the CDR3 DNA reads TGTGCCAGCAGTCAGACAGGAGTTAGCCACGAGCAGTACTTC. The encoded protein is CASSQTGVSHEQYF. The chain joins TRBV6-1 to TRBJ2-4, with a possible D match to TRBD1 (6 bases). With the DNA end fitting TRBJ2-7 better, the J assignment may be wrong. The CDR3 is 14 amino acids. Per germline, CDR1 MNHNS and CDR2 SASEGT.

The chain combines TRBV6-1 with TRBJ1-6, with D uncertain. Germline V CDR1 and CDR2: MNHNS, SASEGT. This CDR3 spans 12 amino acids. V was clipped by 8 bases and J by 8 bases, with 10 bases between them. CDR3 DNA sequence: TGTGCCAGCTTTGGTGGGGATTCACCCCTCCACTTT. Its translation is CASFGGDSPLHF.

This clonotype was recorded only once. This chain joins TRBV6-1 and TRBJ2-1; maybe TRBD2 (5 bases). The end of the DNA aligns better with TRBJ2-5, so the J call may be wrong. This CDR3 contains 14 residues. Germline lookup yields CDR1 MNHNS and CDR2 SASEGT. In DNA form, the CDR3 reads TGTGCCAGCACCCGAGGACTCGAGGGAGAGACCCAGTACTTC. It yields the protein CASTRGLEGETQYF.

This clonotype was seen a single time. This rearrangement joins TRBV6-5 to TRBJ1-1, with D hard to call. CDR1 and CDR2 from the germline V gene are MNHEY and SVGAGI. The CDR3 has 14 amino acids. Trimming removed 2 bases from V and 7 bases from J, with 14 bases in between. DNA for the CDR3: TGTGCCAGCAGTTACGGGGTGGGTGGTGTTGAAGCTTTCTTT. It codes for CASSYGVGGVEAFF.

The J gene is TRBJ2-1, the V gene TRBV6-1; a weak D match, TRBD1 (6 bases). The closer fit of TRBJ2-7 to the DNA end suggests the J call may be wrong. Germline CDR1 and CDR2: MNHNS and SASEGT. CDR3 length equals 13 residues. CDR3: CASKTQGFYEQYF. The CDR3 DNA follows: TGTGCCAGCAAGACACAGGGATTTTACGAGCAGTACTTC.

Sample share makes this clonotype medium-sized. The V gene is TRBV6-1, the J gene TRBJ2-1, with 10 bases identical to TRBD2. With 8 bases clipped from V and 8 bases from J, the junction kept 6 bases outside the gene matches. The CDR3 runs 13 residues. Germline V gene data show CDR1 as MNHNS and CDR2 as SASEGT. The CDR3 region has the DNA TGTGCCAGCTTTTCTAGCGGGGGATATGAGCAGTTCTTC. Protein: CASFSSGGYEQFF.

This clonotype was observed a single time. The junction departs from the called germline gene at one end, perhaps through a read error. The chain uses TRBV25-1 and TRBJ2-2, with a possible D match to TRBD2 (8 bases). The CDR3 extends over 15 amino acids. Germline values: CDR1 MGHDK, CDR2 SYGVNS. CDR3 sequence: CASSPARGHSGEQFF. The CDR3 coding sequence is TGTGCCAGCAGTCCTGCAAGGGGGCATAGCGGGGAGCAGTTTTTT. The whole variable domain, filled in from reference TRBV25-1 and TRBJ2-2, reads EADIYQTPRYLVIGTGKKITLECSQTMGHDKMYWYQQDPGMELHLIHYSYGVNSTEKGDLSSESTVSRIRTEHFPLTLESARPSHTSQYLCASSPARGHSGEQFFGEGSRLTVL.

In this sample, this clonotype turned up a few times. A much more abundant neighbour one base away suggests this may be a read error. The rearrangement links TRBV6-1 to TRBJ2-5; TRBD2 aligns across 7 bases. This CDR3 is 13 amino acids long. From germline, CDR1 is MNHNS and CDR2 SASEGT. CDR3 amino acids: CASSPAGDETLFF. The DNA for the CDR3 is TGTGCCAGCAGCCCGGCGGGGGACGAGACCCTGTTCTTC.

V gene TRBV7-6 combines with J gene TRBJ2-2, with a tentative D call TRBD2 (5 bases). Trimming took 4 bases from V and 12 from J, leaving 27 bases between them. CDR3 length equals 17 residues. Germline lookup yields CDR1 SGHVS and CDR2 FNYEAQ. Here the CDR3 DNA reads TGTGCCAGCAGCTCGACCCCCGACTACTCCTACAATGGGCAGCTGTTTTTT. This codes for CASSSTPDYSYNGQLFF.

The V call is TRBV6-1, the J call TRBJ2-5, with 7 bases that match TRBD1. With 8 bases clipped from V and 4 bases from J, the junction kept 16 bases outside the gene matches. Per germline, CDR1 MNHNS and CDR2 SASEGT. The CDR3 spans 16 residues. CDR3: CASGVEGGLDPETQYF. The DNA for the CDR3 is TGTGCCAGCGGGGTGGAAGGGGGCCTGGACCCAGAGACCCAGTACTTC.

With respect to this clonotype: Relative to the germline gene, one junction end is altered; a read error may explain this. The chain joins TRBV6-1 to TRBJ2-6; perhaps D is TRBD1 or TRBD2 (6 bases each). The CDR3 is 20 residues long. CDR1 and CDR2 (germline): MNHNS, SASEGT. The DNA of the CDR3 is TGTGCCAGCAGGACCGGACCCAACCTTCTCCAGTCGTCGGGGGCCTACGTCCTGTCTTTC. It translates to CASRTGPNLLQSSGAYVLSF.

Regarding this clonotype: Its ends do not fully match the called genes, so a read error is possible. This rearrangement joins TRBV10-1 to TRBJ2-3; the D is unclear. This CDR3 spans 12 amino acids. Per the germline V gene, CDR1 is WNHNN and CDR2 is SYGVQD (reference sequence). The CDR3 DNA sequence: TGCGCCAGCATTGTGACCAAAGATACGCAGTATTTC. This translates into CASIVTKDTQYF.

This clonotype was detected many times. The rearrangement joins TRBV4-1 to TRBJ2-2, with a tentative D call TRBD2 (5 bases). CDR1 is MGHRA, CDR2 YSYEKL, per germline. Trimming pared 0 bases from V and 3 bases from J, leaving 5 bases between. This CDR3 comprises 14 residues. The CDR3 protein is CASSQERDTGELFF. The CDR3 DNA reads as TGCGCCAGCAGCCAAGAGCGGGACACCGGGGAGCTGTTTTTT.

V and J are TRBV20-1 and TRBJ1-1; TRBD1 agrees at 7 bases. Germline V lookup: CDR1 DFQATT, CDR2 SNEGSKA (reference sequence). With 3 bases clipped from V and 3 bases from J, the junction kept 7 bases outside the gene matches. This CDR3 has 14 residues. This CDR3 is CSASPPGQHTEAFF. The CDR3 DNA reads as TGCAGTGCTAGCCCCCCGGGACAGCACACTGAAGCTTTCTTT.

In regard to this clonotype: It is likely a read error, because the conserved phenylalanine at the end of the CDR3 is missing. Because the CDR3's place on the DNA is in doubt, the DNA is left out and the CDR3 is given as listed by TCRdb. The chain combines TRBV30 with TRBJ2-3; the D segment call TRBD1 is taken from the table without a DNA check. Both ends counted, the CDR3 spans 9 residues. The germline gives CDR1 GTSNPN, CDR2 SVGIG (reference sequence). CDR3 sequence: CAWPVVSLC.

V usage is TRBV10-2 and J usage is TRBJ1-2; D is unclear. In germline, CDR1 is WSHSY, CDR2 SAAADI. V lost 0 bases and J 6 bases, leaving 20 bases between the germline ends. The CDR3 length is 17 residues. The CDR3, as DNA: TGCGCCAGCAGTGAGTCAGGAAGGCCTTACCTTACAGATGGCTACACCTTC. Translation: CASSESGRPYLTDGYTF.

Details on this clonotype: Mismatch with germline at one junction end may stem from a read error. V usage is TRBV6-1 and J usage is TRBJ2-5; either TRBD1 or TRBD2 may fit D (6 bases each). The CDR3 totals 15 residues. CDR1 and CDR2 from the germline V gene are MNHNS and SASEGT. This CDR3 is CARGYGGGDQETQYF. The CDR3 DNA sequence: TGTGCCAGGGGGTATGGGGGCGGGGACCAAGAGACGCAGTACTTT.